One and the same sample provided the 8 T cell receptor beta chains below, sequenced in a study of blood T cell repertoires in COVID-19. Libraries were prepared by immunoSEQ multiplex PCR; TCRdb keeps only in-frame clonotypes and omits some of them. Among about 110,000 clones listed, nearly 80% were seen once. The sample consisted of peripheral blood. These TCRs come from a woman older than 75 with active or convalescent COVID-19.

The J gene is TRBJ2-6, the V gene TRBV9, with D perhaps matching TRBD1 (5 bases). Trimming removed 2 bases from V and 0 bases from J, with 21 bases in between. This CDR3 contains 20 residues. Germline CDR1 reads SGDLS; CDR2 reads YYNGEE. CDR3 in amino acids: CASSVPKNYDGHSGANVLTF. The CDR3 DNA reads TGTGCCAGCAGCGTCCCTAAGAACTATGACGGACACTCTGGGGCCAACGTCCTGACTTTC.

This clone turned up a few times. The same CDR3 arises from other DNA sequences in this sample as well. CDR3 loop: CASSLTGLEQYF. CDR3 DNA: TGCGCCAGCAGCTTGACAGGGCTCGAGCAGTACTTC. The V gene is TRBV5-1, the J gene TRBJ2-7; D is possibly TRBD1 (6 bases). Germline CDR1 reads SGHRS; CDR2 reads YFSETQ. Between the trimmed V and J ends, which lost 1 base and 6 bases, there was a span of 8 bases. The CDR3 has 12 amino acids.

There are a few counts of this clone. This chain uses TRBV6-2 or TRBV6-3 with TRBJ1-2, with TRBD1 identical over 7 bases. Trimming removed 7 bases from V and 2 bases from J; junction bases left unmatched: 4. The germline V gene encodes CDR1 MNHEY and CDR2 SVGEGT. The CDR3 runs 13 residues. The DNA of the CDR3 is TGTGCCAGCACCCCGACAGGGAACTATGGCTACACCTTC. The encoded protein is CASTPTGNYGYTF.

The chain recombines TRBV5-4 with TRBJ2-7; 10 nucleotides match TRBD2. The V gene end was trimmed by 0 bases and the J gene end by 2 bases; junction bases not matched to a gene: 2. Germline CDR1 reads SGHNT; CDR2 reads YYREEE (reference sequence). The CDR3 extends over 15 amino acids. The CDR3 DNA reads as TGTGCCAGCAGCTTGGGGACTAGCGGTGCCTACGAGCAGTACTTC. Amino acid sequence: CASSLGTSGAYEQYF.

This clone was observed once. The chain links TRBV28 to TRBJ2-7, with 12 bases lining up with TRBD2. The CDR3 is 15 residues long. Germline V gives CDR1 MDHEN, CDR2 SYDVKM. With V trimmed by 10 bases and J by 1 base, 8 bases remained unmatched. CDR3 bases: TGTGCCATCCTGACTAGCGGGAGAAATTCCTACGAGCAGTACTTC. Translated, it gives CAILTSGRNSYEQYF.

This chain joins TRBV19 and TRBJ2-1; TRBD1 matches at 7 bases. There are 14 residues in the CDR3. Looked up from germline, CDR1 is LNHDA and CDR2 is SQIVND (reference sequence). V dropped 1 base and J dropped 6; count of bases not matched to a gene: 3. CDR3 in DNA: TGTGCCAGTAGTATAGGGACAGGTTTCAATGAGCAGTTCTTC. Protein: CASSIGTGFNEQFF.

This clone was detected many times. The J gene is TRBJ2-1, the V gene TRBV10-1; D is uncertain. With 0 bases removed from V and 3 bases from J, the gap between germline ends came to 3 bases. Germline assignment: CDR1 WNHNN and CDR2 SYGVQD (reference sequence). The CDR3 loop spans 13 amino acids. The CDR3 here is CASSESLYNEQFF. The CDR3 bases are TGCGCCAGCAGTGAGTCCCTCTACAATGAGCAGTTCTTC.

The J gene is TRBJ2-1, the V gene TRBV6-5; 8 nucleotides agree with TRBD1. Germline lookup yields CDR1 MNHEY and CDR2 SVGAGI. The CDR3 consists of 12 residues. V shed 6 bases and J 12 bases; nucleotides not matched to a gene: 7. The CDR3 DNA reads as TGTGCCAGCAGCCAACGACAGGGGATGCAGTTCTTC. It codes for CASSQRQGMQFF.